The 24 T cell receptor beta chains below come from one sample, sequenced in a study of spatial heterogeneity in lung cancer. Time point defined: blood at routine non-recurrence follow-up after resection. Whole RNA, isolated from tumor, nontumor lung or frozen PBMC, was sequenced without prior sorting. TCRdb re-analysed the 5' RACE reads in MiXCR, keeping a single row per CDR3 protein. The data show more than 95,000 distinct CDR3 sequences, more than 10% seen once. Specimen: PBMCs, collected at follow-up. The receptor set was obtained from a male donor with early-stage non-small cell lung cancer.

In its sample, this clonotype was seen a few times. A junction boundary mismatches the germline segment, possibly from a read error. The rearrangement uses TRBV5-5 and TRBJ2-5; possible D gene TRBD2, 6 bases. The CDR3 covers 11 residues. Germline assignment: CDR1 SGHKS and CDR2 YYEKEE (reference sequence). CDR3: CASSLELGGDF. DNA of the CDR3: TGTGCCAGCAGCTTGGAACTAGGAGGGGACTTC.

This clonotype was counted between two and nine times. CDR3 DNA sequence: TGCGCCAGCAGCTTGACCCCACAGGGTTTGGAATCACCCCTCCACTTT. Translated: CASSLTPQGLESPLHF. The chain employs TRBV5-1 and TRBJ1-6, with D tentatively TRBD1 (6 bases). Per germline, CDR1 SGHRS and CDR2 YFSETQ. V was clipped by 1 base and J by 10 bases, with 18 bases between them. The CDR3 is 16 amino acids.

This clonotype was seen a handful of times. This chain links TRBV11-1 with TRBJ2-5; D is unclear. With 3 bases removed from V and 5 bases from J, the gap between germline ends came to 7 bases. The germline V gene has CDR1 SGHAT and CDR2 FQDESV (reference sequence). The CDR3 covers 12 residues. The CDR3 here is CASSFVQETQYF. Here the CDR3 DNA reads TGTGCCAGCAGCTTTGTGCAGGAGACCCAGTACTTC.

The V gene is TRBV29-1, the J gene TRBJ1-1; perhaps TRBD1 as D (5 bases). V lost 7 bases, J lost 0 bases, and 15 bases lay in between. This CDR3 spans 14 amino acids. The germline CDR1 and CDR2 sequences are SQVTM and ANQGSEA. The CDR3 sequence is CSAERTSMNTEAFF. CDR3 DNA: TGCAGCGCCGAGAGGACAAGCATGAACACTGAAGCTTTCTTT.

This clonotype was counted a few times. The V gene is TRBV3-1, the J gene TRBJ2-7, with D unclear. CDR3 length: 14 residues. V lost 10 bases and J 0 bases, leaving 16 bases between the germline ends. Per the germline V gene, CDR1 is LGHDT and CDR2 is YNNKEL (reference sequence). The CDR3: CATSRTGVSYEQYF. CDR3 DNA: TGTGCCACCTCAAGGACGGGTGTCTCCTACGAGCAGTACTTC.

This clonotype showed up just a few times. The V and J genes are TRBV7-2 and TRBJ1-5; the D gene is possibly TRBD1 (6 bases). The CDR3 extends over 13 amino acids. The V gene's germline CDR1 is SGHTA and CDR2 FQGNSA. The V end was cut by 1 base, the J end by 7 bases, with 8 bases between. DNA for the CDR3: TGTGCCAGCAGCTTAGGGACAGAACAGCCCCAGCATTTT. Translation: CASSLGTEQPQHF.

The gene calls are TRBV10-2 and TRBJ2-2, with 8 bases that match TRBD1. CDR1 is WSHSY, CDR2 SAAADI, per germline. V trimming: 7 bases; J trimming: 4 bases; junction bases outside the gene matches: 8. This CDR3 region has 15 residues. CDR3 nucleotide sequence: TGCGCCAGCACCGGCCAGGGGGCGGGCACCGGGGAGCTGTTTTTT. This codes for CASTGQGAGTGELFF.

This clonotype was recorded a few times. The rearrangement joins TRBV7-9 to TRBJ2-2, with 9 nucleotides matching TRBD1. Germline trimming cut 11 bases from V and 6 bases from J; bases unmatched to any gene: 7. CDR3 length equals 13 residues. CDR1 and CDR2 (germline): SEHNR, FQNEAQ (reference sequence). CDR3 region: CAHGGTGPGELFF. Here the CDR3 DNA reads TGTGCCCACGGCGGGACAGGGCCCGGGGAGCTGTTTTTT.

The chain has TRBV10-3 and TRBJ2-7; unclear D gene. This CDR3 is 14 amino acids long. The germline V gene has CDR1 ENHRY and CDR2 SYGVKD. Trimming took off 5 bases at V and 2 bases at J, with 13 bases between the two ends. The CDR3 DNA sequence: TGTGCCATCAGTTCGTCCCGGGCTACCTACGAGCAGTACTTC. Encoded protein: CAISSSRATYEQYF.

This clonotype was seen repeatedly, ten times or more. The chain employs TRBV7-9 and TRBJ2-3; D is possibly TRBD2 (5 bases). The CDR3 sequence is 12 residues long. The ends were cut back, 5 bases at V and 6 bases at J, with 9 bases in the middle. From germline, CDR1 is SEHNR and CDR2 FQNEAQ (reference sequence). The CDR3 bases are TGTGCCAGCAGCCCTGGCGGGGATACGCAGTATTTT. Translating it yields CASSPGGDTQYF.

This sequence joins TRBV7-9 and TRBJ2-1; 9 positions match TRBD1. The CDR3 has 13 residues. V shed 5 bases and J 8 bases; nucleotides not matched to a gene: 4. Germline values: CDR1 SEHNR, CDR2 FQNEAQ (reference sequence). The CDR3: CASSKQGAHEQFF. In DNA, the CDR3 is TGTGCCAGCAGCAAACAGGGGGCCCATGAGCAGTTCTTC.

Ten or more counts support this clonotype. The chain links TRBV7-9 to TRBJ2-1; the D is unclear. From germline, CDR1 is SEHNR and CDR2 FQNEAQ (reference sequence). The CDR3 has 10 residues. With 10 bases removed from V and 7 bases from J, the gap between germline ends came to 8 bases. The CDR3 nucleotides read TGTGCCATCGCGCGGAATGAGCAGTTCTTC. Protein sequence: CAIARNEQFF.

The chain joins TRBV10-3 to TRBJ1-1; D unresolved. CDR1 and CDR2 (germline): ENHRY, SYGVKD. The CDR3 loop spans 13 amino acids. V lost 7 bases to trimming and J lost 6 bases, with 15 bases between them. The CDR3 coding sequence is TGTGCCATCACCGGAGACGGTTCTCCTGAAGCTTTCTTT. Protein: CAITGDGSPEAFF.

The J gene is TRBJ2-1, the V gene TRBV28, with TRBD2 matching over 12 bases. J lost 8 bases, V lost 3 bases, and 11 bases had no gene match. CDR3 size: 17 residues. Germline-derived CDR1 and CDR2 are MDHEN and SYDVKM. Here the CDR3 DNA reads TGTGCCAGCAGTTTGGCTAGCGGGGGGGCCAAGGGAGATGAGCAGTTCTTC. It codes for CASSLASGGAKGDEQFF.

J is TRBJ1-2 and V is TRBV20-1; TRBD1 is a possible D gene (5 bases). Germline CDR1 is DFQATT and CDR2 is SNEGSKA (reference sequence). Trimming removed 0 bases from V and 4 bases from J, with 9 bases in between. The CDR3 loop spans 13 amino acids. The CDR3 bases are TGCAGTGCTAGAGATCACGGGACCTATGGCTACACCTTC. Translating it yields CSARDHGTYGYTF.

This clonotype has a count of ten or more. The chain employs TRBV10-3 and TRBJ2-7, with 7 bases identical to TRBD1. V lost 3 bases and J lost 6; bases outside the gene matches: 5. Germline CDR1 ENHRY, CDR2 SYGVKD. There are 13 residues in the CDR3. The CDR3 reads CAISDSTGAEQYF. The CDR3 nucleotides read TGTGCCATCAGTGATTCCACAGGGGCCGAGCAGTACTTC.

This clonotype has only a few counts. The chain is built from TRBV20-1 and TRBJ1-2; the D gene is possibly TRBD1 (5 bases). CDR1 and CDR2 from the germline V gene are DFQATT and SNEGSKA (reference sequence). The V end lost 5 bases, the J end lost 4 bases, and 14 bases lay between the germline ends. The CDR3 is 13 residues long. CDR3 loop: CSAPYATGYGYTF. CDR3 coding DNA: TGCAGTGCTCCCTACGCCACAGGCTATGGCTACACCTTC.

The gene calls are TRBV24-1 and TRBJ2-1; 11 bases match TRBD1. This CDR3 comprises 14 residues. The V and J ends lost 9 bases and 7 bases, in that order; junction bases with no gene match: 7. The germline V gene encodes CDR1 KGHDR and CDR2 SFDVKD. CDR3 DNA: TGTGCCACCCGGAGGGGACAGGGGGGTAATGAGCAGTTCTTC. It codes for CATRRGQGGNEQFF.

The chain joins TRBV12-3 or TRBV12-4 to TRBJ1-5, with 11 bases matching TRBD1. The CDR3 is 15 amino acids. The V gene end was trimmed by 1 base and the J gene end by 9 bases; junction bases not matched to a gene: 5. The DNA for the CDR3 is TGTGCCAGCAGTTTAGGCGGACAGGGGGCATCGCCCCAGCATTTT. Translating gives CASSLGGQGASPQHF.

This clonotype was found many times. V is TRBV11-1 and J is TRBJ2-3; D possibly corresponds to TRBD1 (6 bases). The CDR3 spans 13 residues. The V and J ends lost 1 base and 9 bases respectively, with 11 bases between them. Germline CDR1 SGHAT, CDR2 FQDESV (reference sequence). The CDR3 DNA follows: TGTGCCAGCAGCTTAGAATTAAGGGGGACGCAGTATTTT. Its translation: CASSLELRGTQYF.

The CDR3 loop is CASSSNRVRLSSGNTIYF. The CDR3 DNA reads TGTGCCAGCAGCTCTAACAGGGTCAGGCTGTCCTCTGGAAACACCATATATTTT. V and J are TRBV14 and TRBJ1-3; TRBD1 might be the D (6 bases). Germline V gives CDR1 SGHDN, CDR2 FVKESK. CDR3 size: 18 residues. The V gene lost 5 bases and the J gene lost 0 bases, with 20 bases spanning the gap.

This rearrangement joins TRBV7-9 to TRBJ1-1; D not resolved. The V gene's germline CDR1 is SEHNR and CDR2 FQNEAQ (reference sequence). The CDR3 totals 13 residues. V was trimmed by 4 bases and J by 11 bases, leaving 17 bases between them. The CDR3 sequence is CASSSQSGVTAFF. The CDR3, as DNA: TGTGCCAGCAGCTCACAATCCGGGGTGACGGCTTTCTTT. Together with reference TRBV7-9 and TRBJ1-1, the CDR3 gives the full variable domain: DTGVSQNPRHKITKRGQNVTFRCDPISEHNRLYWYRQTLGQGPEFLTYFQNEAQLEKSRLLSDRFSAERPKGSFSTLEIQRTEQGDSAMYLCASSSQSGVTAFFGQGTRLTVV.

The chain uses TRBV5-1 and TRBJ2-7; 7 nucleotides agree with TRBD2. Germline loops: CDR1 SGHRS, CDR2 YFSETQ. V was pared by 4 bases and J by 0 bases, with 13 bases of the junction left unmatched. CDR3 length: 17 residues. The CDR3 DNA follows: TGCGCCAGCAGCCGGGATGGAGTCGGGACTATCTCCTACGAGCAGTACTTC. Amino acid sequence: CASSRDGVGTISYEQYF.

This clonotype was detected only a few times. This sequence joins TRBV7-2 and TRBJ1-5, with D uncertain. The CDR3 covers 13 residues. V was pared by 0 bases and J by 6 bases, with 6 bases between. Germline V gene lookup returns CDR1 SGHTA and CDR2 FQGNSA. The CDR3 nucleotides are TGTGCCAGCAGCTTAGCGGCGACTCAGCCCCAGCATTTT. It is translated as CASSLAATQPQHF.